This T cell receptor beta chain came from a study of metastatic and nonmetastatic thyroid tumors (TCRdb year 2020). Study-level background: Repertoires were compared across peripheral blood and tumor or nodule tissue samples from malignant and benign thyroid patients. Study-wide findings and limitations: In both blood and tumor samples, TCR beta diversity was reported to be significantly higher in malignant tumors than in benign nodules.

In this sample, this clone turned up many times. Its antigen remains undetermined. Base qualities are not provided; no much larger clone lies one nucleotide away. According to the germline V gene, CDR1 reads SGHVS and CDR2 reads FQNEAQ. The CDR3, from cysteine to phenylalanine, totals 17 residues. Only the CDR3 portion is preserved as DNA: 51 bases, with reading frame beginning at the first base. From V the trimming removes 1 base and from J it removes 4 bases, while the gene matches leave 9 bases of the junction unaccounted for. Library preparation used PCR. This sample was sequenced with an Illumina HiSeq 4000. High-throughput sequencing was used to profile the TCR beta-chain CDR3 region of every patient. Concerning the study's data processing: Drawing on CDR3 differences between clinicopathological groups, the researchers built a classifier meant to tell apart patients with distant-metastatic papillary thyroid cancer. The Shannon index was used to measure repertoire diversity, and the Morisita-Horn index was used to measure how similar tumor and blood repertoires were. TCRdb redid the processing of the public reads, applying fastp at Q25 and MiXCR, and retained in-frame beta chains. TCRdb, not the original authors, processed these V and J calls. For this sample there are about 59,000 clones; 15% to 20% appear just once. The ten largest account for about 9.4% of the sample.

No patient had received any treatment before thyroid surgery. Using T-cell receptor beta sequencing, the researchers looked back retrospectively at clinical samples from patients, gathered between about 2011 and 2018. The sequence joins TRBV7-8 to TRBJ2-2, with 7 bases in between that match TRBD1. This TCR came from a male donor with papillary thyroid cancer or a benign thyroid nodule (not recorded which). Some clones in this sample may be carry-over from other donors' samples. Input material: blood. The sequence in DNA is TGTGCCAGCAGCTTAGTCCGAAGGGGGCTGGGCACCGGGGAGCTGTTTTTT. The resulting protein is CASSLVRRGLGTGELFF. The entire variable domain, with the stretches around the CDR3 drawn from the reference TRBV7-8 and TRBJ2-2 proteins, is GAGVSQSPRYKVAKRGQDVALRCDPISGHVSLFWYQQALGQGPEFLTYFQNEAQLDKSGLPSDRFFAERPEGSVSTLKIQRTQQEDSAVYLCASSLVRRGLGTGELFFGEGSRLTVL.